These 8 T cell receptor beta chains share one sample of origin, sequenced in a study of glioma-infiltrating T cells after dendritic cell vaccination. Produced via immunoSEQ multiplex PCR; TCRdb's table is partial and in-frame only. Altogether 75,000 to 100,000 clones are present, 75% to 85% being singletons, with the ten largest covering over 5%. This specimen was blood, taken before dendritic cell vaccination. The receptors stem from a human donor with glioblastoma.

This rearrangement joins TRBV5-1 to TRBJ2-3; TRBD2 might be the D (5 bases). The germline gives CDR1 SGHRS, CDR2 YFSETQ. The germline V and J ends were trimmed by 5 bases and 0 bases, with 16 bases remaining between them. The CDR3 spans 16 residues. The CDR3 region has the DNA TGCGCCAGCAGGAGCGGTATGACCGCTAGCACAGATACGCAGTATTTT. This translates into CASRSGMTASTDTQYF.

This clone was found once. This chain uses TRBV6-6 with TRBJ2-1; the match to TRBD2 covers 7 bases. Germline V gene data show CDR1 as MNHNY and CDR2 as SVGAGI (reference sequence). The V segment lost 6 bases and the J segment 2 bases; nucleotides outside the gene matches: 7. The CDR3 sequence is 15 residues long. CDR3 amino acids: CASRESGTAYNEQFF. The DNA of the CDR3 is TGTGCCAGCAGAGAGAGCGGGACCGCCTACAATGAGCAGTTCTTC.

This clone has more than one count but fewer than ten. CDR3 sequence: CASRQTAEAFF. CDR3 nucleotides: TGTGCCAGCAGGCAGACAGCTGAAGCTTTCTTT. The chain joins TRBV2 to TRBJ1-1; D possibly corresponds to TRBD1 (5 bases). Germline lookup yields CDR1 SNHLY and CDR2 FYNNEI. The V gene lost 6 bases and the J gene lost 6 bases, with 8 bases spanning the gap. The CDR3 spans 11 residues.

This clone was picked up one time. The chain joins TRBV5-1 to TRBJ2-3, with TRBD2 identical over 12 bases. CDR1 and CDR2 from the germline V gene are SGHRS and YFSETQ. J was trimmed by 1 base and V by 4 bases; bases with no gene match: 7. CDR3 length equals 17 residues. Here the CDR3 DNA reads TGCGCCAGCAGCCCCGCGACTAGCGGGGGCCGCACAGATACGCAGTATTTT. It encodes CASSPATSGGRTDTQYF.

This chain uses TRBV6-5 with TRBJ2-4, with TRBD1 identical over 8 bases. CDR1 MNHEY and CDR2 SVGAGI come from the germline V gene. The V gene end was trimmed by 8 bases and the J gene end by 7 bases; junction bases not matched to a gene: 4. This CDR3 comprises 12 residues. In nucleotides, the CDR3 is TGTGCCAGCCTGGACAGGGTGAACATTCAGTACTTC. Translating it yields CASLDRVNIQYF.

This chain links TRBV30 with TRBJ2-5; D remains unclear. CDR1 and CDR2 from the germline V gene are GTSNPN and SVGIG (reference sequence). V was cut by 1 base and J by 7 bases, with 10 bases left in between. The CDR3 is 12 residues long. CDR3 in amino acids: CAWSGVVGTQYF. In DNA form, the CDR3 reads TGTGCCTGGAGTGGCGTAGTCGGGACCCAGTACTTC.

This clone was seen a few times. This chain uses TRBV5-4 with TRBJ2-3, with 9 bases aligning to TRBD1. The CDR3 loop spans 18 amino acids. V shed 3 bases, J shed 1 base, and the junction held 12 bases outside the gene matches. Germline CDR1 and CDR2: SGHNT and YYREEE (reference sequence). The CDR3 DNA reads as TGTGCCAGCAGCTCGATTCACCGGGACAGGGTTCGCACAGATACGCAGTATTTT. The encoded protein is CASSSIHRDRVRTDTQYF.

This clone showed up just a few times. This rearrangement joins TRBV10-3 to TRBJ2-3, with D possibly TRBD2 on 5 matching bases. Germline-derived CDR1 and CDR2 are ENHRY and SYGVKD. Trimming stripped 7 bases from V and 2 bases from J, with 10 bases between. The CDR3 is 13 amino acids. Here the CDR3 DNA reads TGTGCCATCACCAGCGGACTCACAGATACGCAGTATTTT. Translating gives CAITSGLTDTQYF.